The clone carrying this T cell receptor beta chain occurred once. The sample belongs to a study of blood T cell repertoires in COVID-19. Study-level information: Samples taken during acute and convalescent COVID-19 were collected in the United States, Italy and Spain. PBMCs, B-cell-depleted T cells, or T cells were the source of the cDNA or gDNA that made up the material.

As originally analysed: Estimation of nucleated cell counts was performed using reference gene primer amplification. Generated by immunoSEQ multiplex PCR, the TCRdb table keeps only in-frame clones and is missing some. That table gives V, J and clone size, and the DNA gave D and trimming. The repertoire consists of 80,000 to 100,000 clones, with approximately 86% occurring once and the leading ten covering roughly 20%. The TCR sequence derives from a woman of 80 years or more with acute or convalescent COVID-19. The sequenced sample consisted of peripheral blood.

CDR3 amino acids: CASSLNRDNEQFF. CDR3 DNA sequence: TGTGCCAGCAGCTTAAACAGGGACAATGAGCAGTTCTTC. The rearrangement joins TRBV7-3 to TRBJ2-1, with a tentative D call TRBD1 (6 bases). Germline V CDR1 and CDR2: SGHTA, FQGTGA. V shed 1 base and J shed 5 bases, with 6 bases lying between them. This CDR3 comprises 13 residues.